The 16 T cell receptor beta chains below were found in one sample sequenced in a study of shared clonotypes between healthy human individuals. Measured with immunoSEQ multiplex PCR; TCRdb has only the in-frame clones, and not every one. The top ten clones hold approximately 0.5% of a sample with approximately 1.1 million clones, about four fifths of them seen once. Material: memory CD4+ T cells from PBMCs. Regarding subset: CD45RA-negative fraction. The receptor source for this set is a man between 18 and 29 years old in good health. Some clones in this sample may be carry-over from other donors' samples.

This chain connects TRBV10-2 to TRBJ2-7; weak D call: TRBD2 (6 bases). Germline values: CDR1 WSHSY, CDR2 SAAADI. Trimming removed 2 bases from V and 12 bases from J, with 26 bases in between. The CDR3 has 16 residues. CDR3 DNA sequence: TGCGCCAGCAGTGAGCGCTGGCGGGATCCAGAGGGAGAGGGGTACTTC. This sequence encodes CASSERWRDPEGEGYF.

This clone was seen many times. The genes are TRBV5-4 and TRBJ1-3, with D perhaps matching TRBD1 (6 bases). The CDR3 totals 15 residues. Germline assignment: CDR1 SGHNT and CDR2 YYREEE (reference sequence). V was trimmed by 4 bases and J by 4 bases, leaving 15 bases between them. The CDR3, as DNA: TGTGCCAGCAGCCCGGAACCTACAGGGGGAAACACCATATATTTT. Translated: CASSPEPTGGNTIYF.

The rearrangement links TRBV6-1 to TRBJ1-4; 7 bases map to TRBD1. The V gene's germline CDR1 is MNHNS and CDR2 SASEGT. V dropped 0 bases and J dropped 7; count of bases not matched to a gene: 8. This CDR3 has 16 amino acids. Here the CDR3 reads CASSEAKGARGEKLFF. CDR3 coding DNA: TGTGCCAGCAGTGAAGCGAAGGGGGCGCGGGGTGAAAAACTGTTTTTT.

J is TRBJ1-1 and V is TRBV5-1; D call uncertain. The germline V and J ends were trimmed by 3 bases and 4 bases, with 13 bases remaining between them. The CDR3 length is 14 residues. Germline-derived CDR1 and CDR2 are SGHRS and YFSETQ. The CDR3 DNA reads TGCGCCAGCAGCTCCCCCAGTCGGGGCACTGAAGCTTTCTTT. The encoded protein is CASSSPSRGTEAFF.

J is TRBJ1-3 and V is TRBV21-1; TRBD1 is the table's D call, not checked against the DNA. TRBV21-1 is designated a pseudogene. The CDR3 totals 15 residues. In DNA, the CDR3 is TGTGCCAGCAGCCCCGGACAGTCCTCTGGAAACACCATATATTTT. The encoded protein is CASSPGQSSGNTIYF.

The genes are TRBV11-2 and TRBJ2-1, with 8 bases identical to TRBD1. The CDR3 spans 14 residues. V lost 3 bases and J lost 5; bases outside the gene matches: 3. Germline CDR1 and CDR2: SGHAT and FQNNGV. The CDR3 protein is CASSFRTGNNEQFF. Here the CDR3 DNA reads TGTGCCAGCAGCTTCAGGACAGGGAACAATGAGCAGTTCTTC.

CDR3 protein: CASSQDYEQYF. CDR3 DNA: TGTGCCAGCAGCCAAGACTACGAGCAGTACTTC. The chain employs TRBV4-2 and TRBJ2-7, with D uncertain. V dropped 0 bases and J dropped 3 bases, with 0 bases sitting between them. The CDR3 has 11 residues. The germline V gene encodes CDR1 LGHNA and CDR2 YNFKEQ.

This sequence joins TRBV7-9 and TRBJ2-7; possibly TRBD2 for D (6 bases). Between the trimmed V and J ends, which lost 4 bases and 2 bases, there was a span of 15 bases. CDR1 and CDR2 (germline): SEHNR, FQNEAQ (reference sequence). The CDR3 runs to 15 residues. The CDR3 loop is CASSSGSPGAYEQYF. In nucleotides, the CDR3 is TGTGCCAGCAGCTCTGGATCTCCGGGGGCCTACGAGCAGTACTTC.

This clone was seen only a few times. V usage is TRBV28 and J usage is TRBJ1-1, with no clear D. CDR1 is MDHEN and CDR2 is SYDVKM in the germline V gene. Trimming pared 9 bases from V and 1 base from J, leaving 15 bases between. CDR3 length: 14 amino acids. The chain's CDR3 is CASGLSGWNTEAFF. The CDR3 nucleotides read TGTGCCAGTGGACTATCGGGGTGGAACACTGAAGCTTTCTTT.

This sequence joins TRBV6-1 and TRBJ2-7; D may be TRBD1 (5 bases). V was cut by 2 bases and J by 0 bases, with 8 bases left in between. The CDR3 spans 14 residues. Looked up from germline, CDR1 is MNHNS and CDR2 is SASEGT. The CDR3: CASSEQGNSYEQYF. The DNA of the CDR3 is TGTGCCAGCAGTGAACAGGGTAACTCCTACGAGCAGTACTTC.

This chain joins TRBV29-1 and TRBJ2-2, with D possibly TRBD1 on 5 matching bases. V lost 5 bases to trimming and J lost 1 base, with 11 bases between them. CDR3 length: 14 amino acids. Germline values: CDR1 SQVTM, CDR2 ANQGSEA. CDR3 region: CSVLTDLNTGELFF. The CDR3 coding sequence is TGCAGCGTTTTGACAGATTTGAACACCGGGGAGCTGTTTTTT.

Note on this clone: Other nucleotide sequences in the sample specify the same CDR3. V and J are TRBV20-1 and TRBJ2-1, with D uncertain. There are 11 residues in the CDR3. Trimming stripped 6 bases from V and 3 bases from J, with 6 bases between. Germline CDR1 and CDR2: DFQATT and SNEGSKA (reference sequence). The CDR3 DNA reads TGCAGTGCCCCCATCTACAATGAGCAGTTCTTC. As protein: CSAPIYNEQFF.

This clone showed up many times. The J gene is TRBJ2-7, the V gene TRBV30; D gene uncertain. The CDR3 loop spans 14 amino acids. Trimming cost V 7 bases and J 0 bases, with 16 bases left between them. Germline-derived CDR1 and CDR2 are GTSNPN and SVGIG (reference sequence). The CDR3 reads CASLRAPHSYEQYF. The CDR3 nucleotides read TGTGCCTCCCTTAGGGCACCCCACTCCTACGAGCAGTACTTC. Using reference TRBV30 and TRBJ2-7 for the parts outside the CDR3, the full variable domain is SQTIHQWPATLVQPVGSPLSLECTVEGTSNPNLYWYRQAAGRGLQLLFYSVGIGQISSEVPQNLSASRPQDRQFILSSKKLLLSDSGFYLCASLRAPHSYEQYFGPGTRLTVT.

The chain combines TRBV27 with TRBJ2-4, with TRBD2 matching over 7 bases. Looked up from germline, CDR1 is MNHEY and CDR2 is SMNVEV (reference sequence). The CDR3 length is 16 residues. The J segment lost 0 bases and the V segment lost 7 bases, leaving 9 bases of the junction unmatched. CDR3 in amino acids: CASTGREDLAKNIQYF. The CDR3 nucleotides are TGTGCCAGCACGGGCCGGGAGGACCTAGCCAAAAACATTCAGTACTTC.

CDR3 coding DNA: TGTGCCAGCAGCGTAACCGTCGGAGAGACCCAGTACTTC. This codes for CASSVTVGETQYF. The chain combines TRBV9 with TRBJ2-5; D is uncertain. CDR3 length: 13 amino acids. The germline CDR1 and CDR2 sequences are SGDLS and YYNGEE. Trimming removed 1 base at V and 4 bases at J, with 8 bases between.

The chain combines TRBV5-4 with TRBJ2-3; D gene uncertain. The CDR3 contains 14 residues. Germline CDR1 reads SGHNT; CDR2 reads YYREEE (reference sequence). The germline V and J ends were trimmed by 3 bases and 4 bases, with 12 bases remaining between them. The CDR3 here is CASSSALRPDTQYF. As DNA, the CDR3 is TGTGCCAGCAGCTCCGCTTTGAGGCCAGATACGCAGTATTTT.